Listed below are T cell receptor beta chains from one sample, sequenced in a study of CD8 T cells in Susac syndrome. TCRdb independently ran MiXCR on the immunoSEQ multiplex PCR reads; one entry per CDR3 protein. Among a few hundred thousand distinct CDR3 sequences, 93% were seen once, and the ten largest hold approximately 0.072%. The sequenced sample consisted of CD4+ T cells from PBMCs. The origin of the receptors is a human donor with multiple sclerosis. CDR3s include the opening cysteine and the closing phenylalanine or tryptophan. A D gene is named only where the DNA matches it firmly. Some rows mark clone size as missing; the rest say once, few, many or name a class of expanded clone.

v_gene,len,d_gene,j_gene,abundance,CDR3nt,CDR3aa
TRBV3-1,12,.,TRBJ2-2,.,TGTGCCAGCAGCCAAACAGGGGGGGAGCTGTTTTTT,CASSQTGGELFF
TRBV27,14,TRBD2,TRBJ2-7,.,TGTGCCAGCAGGGCCCGGGGGGGCAGGGGCGAGCAGTACTTC,CASRARGGRGEQYF
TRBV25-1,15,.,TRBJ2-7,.,TGTGCCAGCAGTGAATACGGCGGCACCCCCTACGAGCAGTACTTC,CASSEYGGTPYEQYF
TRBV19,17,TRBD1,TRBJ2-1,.,TGTGCCAGCCGTGAATTAACTCCGGACAGGGGCGGGAATGAGCAGTTCTTC,CASRELTPDRGGNEQFF
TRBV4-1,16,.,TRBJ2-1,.,TGCGCCAGCAGCCTAGGTCCGGTAGCTCGGAACAATGAGCAGTTCTTC,CASSLGPVARNNEQFF
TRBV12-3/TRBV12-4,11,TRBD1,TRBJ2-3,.,TGTGCCAGCAGTGGACAGGGTACGCAGTATTTT,CASSGQGTQYF
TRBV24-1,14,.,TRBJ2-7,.,TGTGCCACCGCACGCGGCGGAAATCGGGACGAGCAGTACTTC,CATARGGNRDEQYF
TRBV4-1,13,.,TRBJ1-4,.,TGCGCCAGCAGCCAACAGGGGATTGAAAAACTGTTTTTT,CASSQQGIEKLFF
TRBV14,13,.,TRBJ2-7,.,TGTGCCAGCAGCCAAGAGTGGCAATACGAGCAGTACTTC,CASSQEWQYEQYF
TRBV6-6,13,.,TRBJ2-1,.,TGTGCCAGCAGTTACCTCTTCGCCAATGAGCAGTTCTTC,CASSYLFANEQFF
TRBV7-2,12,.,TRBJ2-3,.,TGTGCCAGCAGCCGCCGGCGGGATACGCAGTATTTT,CASSRRRDTQYF
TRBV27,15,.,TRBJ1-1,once,TGTGCCAGCAGTTCTACATCCTGGCTAAACACTGAAGCTTTCTTT,CASSSTSWLNTEAFF
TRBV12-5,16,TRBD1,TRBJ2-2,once,TGTGCTAGTGACTACGGGACAGCATTGAACACCGGGGAGCTGTTTTTT,CASDYGTALNTGELFF
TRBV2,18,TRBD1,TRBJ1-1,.,TGTGCCAGCAGTGAAGTCGGATGGGCAGGGGGGATGAACACTGAAGCTTTCTTT,CASSEVGWAGGMNTEAFF
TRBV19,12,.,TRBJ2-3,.,TGTGCCAGTAGTATATCCGGGGATACGCAGTATTTT,CASSISGDTQYF
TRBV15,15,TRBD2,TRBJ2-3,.,TGTGCCACCAGCAGATCTAGCGGGAGTTTAGATACGCAGTATTTT,CATSRSSGSLDTQYF
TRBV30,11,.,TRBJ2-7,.,TGTGCCTGGAGTGTGGGAGTTGAGCAGTACTTC,CAWSVGVEQYF
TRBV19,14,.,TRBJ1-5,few,TGTGCCAGTAGTGGAGGAAATAGCAATCAGCCCCAGCATTTT,CASSGGNSNQPQHF
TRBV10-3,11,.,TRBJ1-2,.,TGTGCCATCAGGGGACAAGATGGCTACACCTTC,CAIRGQDGYTF
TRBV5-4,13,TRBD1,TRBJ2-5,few,TGTGCCAGCAGCCCGACAGGGGTAGAGACCCAGTACTTC,CASSPTGVETQYF
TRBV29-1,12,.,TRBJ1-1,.,TGCAGCGTTGAAGGGGGGAACACTGAAGCTTTCTTT,CSVEGGNTEAFF
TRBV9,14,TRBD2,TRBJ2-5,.,TGTGCCAGCAGCACGGGACTAGCGGGGGTTACCCAGTACTTC,CASSTGLAGVTQYF
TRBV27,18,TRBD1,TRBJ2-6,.,TGTGCCAGCAGTTTTTTCCGGACAGGGCACTCTGGGGCCAACGACCTGACTTTC,CASSFFRTGHSGANDLTF
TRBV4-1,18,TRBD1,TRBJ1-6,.,TGCGCCAGCAGCCATCTCATTCCCCGACAGGGCACCAATTCACCCCTCCACTTT,CASSHLIPRQGTNSPLHF
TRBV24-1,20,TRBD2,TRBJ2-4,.,TGTGCCACCAGTGAACAACAGCTAGCGGGAGCTCTTCTAGCCAAAAACATTCAGTACTTC,CATSEQQLAGALLAKNIQYF
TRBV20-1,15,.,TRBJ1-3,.,TGCAGTGCTAGTGCCCCAACTTTGACTGGAAACACCATATATTTT,CSASAPTLTGNTIYF
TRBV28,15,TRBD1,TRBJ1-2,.,TGTGCCAGCAGATCCGGGACAGGGGTAGGCTATGGCTACACCTTC,CASRSGTGVGYGYTF
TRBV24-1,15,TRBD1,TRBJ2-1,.,TGTGCCACCAGTGACCGAGACAGGGCCGGCAATGAGCAGTTCTTC,CATSDRDRAGNEQFF
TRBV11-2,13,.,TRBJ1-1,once,TGTGCCAGCAGCTTAGTCTGGGGGAATGAAGCTTTCTTT,CASSLVWGNEAFF
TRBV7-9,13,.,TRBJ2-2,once,TGTGCCAGCAGCCAAGGACAGACCGGGGAGCTGTTTTTT,CASSQGQTGELFF
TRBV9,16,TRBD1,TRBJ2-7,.,TGTGCCAGCAGCGGGAGACCCGGGACAGGGGGACGGAAGCAGTACTTC,CASSGRPGTGGRKQYF
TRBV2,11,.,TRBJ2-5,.,TGTGCCAGCAGTGAGTGGGAGACCCAGTACTTC,CASSEWETQYF
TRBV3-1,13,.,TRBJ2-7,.,TGTGCCAGCAGCCGAGCCATAGCCTACGAGCAGTACTTC,CASSRAIAYEQYF
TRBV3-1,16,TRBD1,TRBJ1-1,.,TGTGCCAGCAGCCAAGTTACAGGGGGCGCGCGGACTGAAGCTTTCTTT,CASSQVTGGARTEAFF
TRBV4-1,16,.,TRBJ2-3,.,TGCGCCAGCAGCCAAGGGTCTAGCGCCAGAACAGATACGCAGTATTTT,CASSQGSSARTDTQYF
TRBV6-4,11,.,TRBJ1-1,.,TGTGCCAGCACCGACGGCTTTGAAGCTTTCTTT,CASTDGFEAFF